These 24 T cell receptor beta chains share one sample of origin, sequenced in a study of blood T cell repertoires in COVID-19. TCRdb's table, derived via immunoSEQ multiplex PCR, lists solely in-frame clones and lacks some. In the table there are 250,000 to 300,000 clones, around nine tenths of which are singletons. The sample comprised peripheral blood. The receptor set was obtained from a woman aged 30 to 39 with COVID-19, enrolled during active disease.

The CDR3 DNA sequence: TGTGCCACCTACACAGATACGCAGTATTTT. Its protein is CATYTDTQYF. The rearrangement links TRBV19 to TRBJ2-3; D is ambiguous. V dropped 10 bases and J dropped 2 bases, with 4 bases sitting between them. The germline V gene encodes CDR1 LNHDA and CDR2 SQIVND (reference sequence). CDR3 length: 10 residues.

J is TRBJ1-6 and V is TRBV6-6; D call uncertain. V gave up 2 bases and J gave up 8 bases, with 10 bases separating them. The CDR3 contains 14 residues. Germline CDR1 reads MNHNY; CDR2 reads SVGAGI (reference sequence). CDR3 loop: CASSYEGRHSPLHF. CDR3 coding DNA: TGTGCCAGCAGTTACGAGGGTAGGCATTCACCCCTCCACTTT.

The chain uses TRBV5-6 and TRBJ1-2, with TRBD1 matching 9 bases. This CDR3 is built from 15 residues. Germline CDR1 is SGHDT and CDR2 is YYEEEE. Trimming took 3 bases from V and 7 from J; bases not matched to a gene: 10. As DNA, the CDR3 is TGTGCCAGCAGCTCCCCCGGGACAGGGACCTCTGGCTACACCTTC. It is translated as CASSSPGTGTSGYTF.

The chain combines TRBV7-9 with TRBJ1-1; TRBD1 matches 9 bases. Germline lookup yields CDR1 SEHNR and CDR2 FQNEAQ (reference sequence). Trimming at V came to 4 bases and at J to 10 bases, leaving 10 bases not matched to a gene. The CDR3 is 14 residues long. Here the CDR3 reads CASSSDRDRVRAFF. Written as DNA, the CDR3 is TGTGCCAGCAGCTCGGACCGGGACAGGGTTCGAGCTTTCTTT.

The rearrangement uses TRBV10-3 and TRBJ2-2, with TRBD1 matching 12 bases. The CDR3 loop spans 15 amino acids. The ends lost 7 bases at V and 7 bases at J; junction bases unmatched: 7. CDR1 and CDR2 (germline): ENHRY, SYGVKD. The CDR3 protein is CAINRGQGASGELFF. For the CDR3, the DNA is TGTGCCATCAACCGGGGACAGGGGGCGAGCGGGGAGCTGTTTTTT.

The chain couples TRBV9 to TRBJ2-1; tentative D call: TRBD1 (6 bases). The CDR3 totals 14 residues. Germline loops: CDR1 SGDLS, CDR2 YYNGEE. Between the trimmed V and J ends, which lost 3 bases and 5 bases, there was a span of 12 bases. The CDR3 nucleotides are TGTGCCAGCAGCGCCTGGACAGTTAACAATGAGCAGTTCTTC. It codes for CASSAWTVNNEQFF.

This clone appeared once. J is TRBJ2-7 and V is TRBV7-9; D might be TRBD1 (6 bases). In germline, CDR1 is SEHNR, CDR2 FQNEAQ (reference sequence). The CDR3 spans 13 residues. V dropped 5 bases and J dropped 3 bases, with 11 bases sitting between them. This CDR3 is CASSPPQGYEQYF. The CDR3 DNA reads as TGTGCCAGCAGCCCACCACAGGGCTACGAGCAGTACTTC.

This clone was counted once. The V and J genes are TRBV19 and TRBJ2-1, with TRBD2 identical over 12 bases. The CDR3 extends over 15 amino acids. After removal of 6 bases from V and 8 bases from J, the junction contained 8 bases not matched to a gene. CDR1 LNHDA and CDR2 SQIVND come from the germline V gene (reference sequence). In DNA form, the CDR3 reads TGTGCCAGTAGCCCTACTAGCGGGAGGTTCGATGAGCAGTTCTTC. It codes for CASSPTSGRFDEQFF.

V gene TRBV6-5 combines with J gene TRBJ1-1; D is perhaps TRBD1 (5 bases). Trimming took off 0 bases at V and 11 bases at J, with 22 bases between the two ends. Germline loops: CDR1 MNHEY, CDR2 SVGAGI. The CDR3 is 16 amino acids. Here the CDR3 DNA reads TGTGCCAGCAGTTACTCGAGTGCCGGCGGGGCGGGTGAGGCTTTCTTT. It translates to CASSYSSAGGAGEAFF.

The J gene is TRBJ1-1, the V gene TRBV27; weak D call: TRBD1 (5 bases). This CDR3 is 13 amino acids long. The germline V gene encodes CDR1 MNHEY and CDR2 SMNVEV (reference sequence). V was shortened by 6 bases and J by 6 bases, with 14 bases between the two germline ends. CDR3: CASSTGWGAEAFF. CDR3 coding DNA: TGTGCCAGCAGCACCGGGTGGGGCGCTGAAGCTTTCTTT.

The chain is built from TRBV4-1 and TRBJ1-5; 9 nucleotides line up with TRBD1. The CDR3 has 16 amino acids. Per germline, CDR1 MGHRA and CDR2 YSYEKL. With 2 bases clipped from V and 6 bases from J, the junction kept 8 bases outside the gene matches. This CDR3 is CASSQYGTGMGQPQHF. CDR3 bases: TGCGCCAGCAGCCAATACGGGACAGGGATGGGTCAGCCCCAGCATTTT.

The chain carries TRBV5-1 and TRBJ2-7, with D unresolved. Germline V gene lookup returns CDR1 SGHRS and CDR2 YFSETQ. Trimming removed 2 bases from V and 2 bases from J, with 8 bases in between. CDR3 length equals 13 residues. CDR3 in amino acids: CASSFDLPYEQYF. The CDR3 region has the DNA TGCGCCAGCAGCTTCGACTTACCCTACGAGCAGTACTTC.

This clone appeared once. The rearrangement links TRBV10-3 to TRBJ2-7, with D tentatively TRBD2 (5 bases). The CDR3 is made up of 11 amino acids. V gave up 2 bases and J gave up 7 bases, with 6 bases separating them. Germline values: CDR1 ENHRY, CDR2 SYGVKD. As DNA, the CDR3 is TGTGCCATCAGTGAGGGGAGAGAGCAGTACTTC. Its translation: CAISEGREQYF.

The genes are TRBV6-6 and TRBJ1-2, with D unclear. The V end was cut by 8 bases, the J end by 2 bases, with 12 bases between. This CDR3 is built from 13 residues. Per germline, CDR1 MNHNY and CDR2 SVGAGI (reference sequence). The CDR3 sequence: CASRRGGNYGYTF. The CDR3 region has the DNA TGTGCCAGCCGCCGTGGCGGGAACTATGGCTACACCTTC.

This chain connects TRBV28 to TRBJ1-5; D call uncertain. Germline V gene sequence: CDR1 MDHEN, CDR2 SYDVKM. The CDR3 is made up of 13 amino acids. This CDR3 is CADGENSNQPQHF. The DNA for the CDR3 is TGTGCGGATGGGGAGAATAGCAATCAGCCCCAGCATTTT.

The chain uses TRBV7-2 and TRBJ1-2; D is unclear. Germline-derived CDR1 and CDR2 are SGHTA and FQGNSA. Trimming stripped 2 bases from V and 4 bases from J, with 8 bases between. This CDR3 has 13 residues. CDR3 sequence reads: CASSLRDFYGYTF. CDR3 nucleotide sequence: TGTGCCAGCAGCTTACGGGATTTCTATGGCTACACCTTC.

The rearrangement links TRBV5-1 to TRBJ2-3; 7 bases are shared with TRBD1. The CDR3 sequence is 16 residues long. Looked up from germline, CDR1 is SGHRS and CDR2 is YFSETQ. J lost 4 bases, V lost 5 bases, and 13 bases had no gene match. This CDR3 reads CASSLRVTGKADTQYF. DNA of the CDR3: TGCGCCAGCAGTTTGCGCGTGACAGGGAAGGCAGATACGCAGTATTTT.

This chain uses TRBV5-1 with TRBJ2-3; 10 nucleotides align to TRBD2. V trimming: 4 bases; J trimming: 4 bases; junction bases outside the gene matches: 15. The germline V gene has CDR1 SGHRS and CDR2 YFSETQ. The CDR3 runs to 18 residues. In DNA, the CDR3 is TGCGCCAGCAGCCTCCAACCCCTGACTAGCGGGTCCCCAGATACGCAGTATTTT. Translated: CASSLQPLTSGSPDTQYF.

The DNA for the CDR3 is TGTGCCAGCAGCGAAACCCCGGGGGGATTCTCCTACAATGAGCAGTTCTTC. Translated: CASSETPGGFSYNEQFF. This chain connects TRBV5-5 to TRBJ2-1, with 7 bases lining up with TRBD2. CDR1 and CDR2 from the germline V gene are SGHKS and YYEKEE (reference sequence). V was pared by 4 bases and J by 0 bases, with 10 bases of the junction left unmatched. This CDR3 is 17 amino acids long. Full variable domain (missing parts from reference TRBV5-5 and TRBJ2-1): DAGVTQSPTHLIKTRGQQVTLRCSPISGHKSVSWYQQVLGQGPQFIFQYYEKEERGRGNFPDRFSARQFPNYSSELNVNALLLGDSALYLCASSETPGGFSYNEQFFGPGTRLTVL.

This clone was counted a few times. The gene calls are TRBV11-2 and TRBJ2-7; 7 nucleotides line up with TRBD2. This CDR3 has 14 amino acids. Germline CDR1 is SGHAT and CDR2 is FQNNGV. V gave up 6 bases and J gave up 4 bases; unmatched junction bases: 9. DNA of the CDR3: TGTGCCAGCAGGTACCGGGACTACCGGTACGAGCAGTACTTC. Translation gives CASRYRDYRYEQYF.

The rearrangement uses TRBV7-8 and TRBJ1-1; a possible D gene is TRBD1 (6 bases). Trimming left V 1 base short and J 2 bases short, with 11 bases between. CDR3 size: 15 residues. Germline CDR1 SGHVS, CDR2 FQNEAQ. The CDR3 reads CASSLEGTLNTEAFF. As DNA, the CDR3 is TGTGCCAGCAGCTTAGAGGGGACATTAAACACTGAAGCTTTCTTT.

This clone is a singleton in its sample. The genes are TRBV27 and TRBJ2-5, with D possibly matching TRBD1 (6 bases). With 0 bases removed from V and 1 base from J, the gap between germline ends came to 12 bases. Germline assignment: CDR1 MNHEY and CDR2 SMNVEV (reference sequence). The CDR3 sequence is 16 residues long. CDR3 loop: CASSLSFGTFQETQYF. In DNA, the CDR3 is TGTGCCAGCAGTTTATCTTTTGGGACATTCCAAGAGACCCAGTACTTC.

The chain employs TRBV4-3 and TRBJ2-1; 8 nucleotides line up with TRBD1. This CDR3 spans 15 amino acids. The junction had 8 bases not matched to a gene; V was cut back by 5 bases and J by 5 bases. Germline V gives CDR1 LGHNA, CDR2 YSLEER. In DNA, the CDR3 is TGCGCCAGCAGCGTAGACAGGGGATCCCACAATGAGCAGTTCTTC. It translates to CASSVDRGSHNEQFF.

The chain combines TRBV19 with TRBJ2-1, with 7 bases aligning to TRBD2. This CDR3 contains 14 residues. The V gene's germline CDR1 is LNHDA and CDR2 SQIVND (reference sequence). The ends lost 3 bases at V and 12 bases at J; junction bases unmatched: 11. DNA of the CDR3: TGTGCCAGTAGTATTCGAACTAGCGAGGGTTGGCAGTTCTTC. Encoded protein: CASSIRTSEGWQFF.